The 16 T cell receptor beta chains below come from one sample, sequenced in a study of T cell responses to AZD1222 COVID-19 vaccine. Sequenced by immunoSEQ multiplex PCR; TCRdb stores in-frame clones only, minus some. The sample lists about 67,000 clones, 80% to 90% occurring once. This material consisted of peripheral blood, taken on day 0 of AZD1222 vaccination. The receptors here all came from an adult in good health.

The count of this clone is one. The rearrangement uses TRBV7-9 and TRBJ1-4; 7 nucleotides agree with TRBD1. This CDR3 has 13 residues. The junction had 5 bases not matched to a gene; V was cut back by 7 bases and J by 6 bases. In germline, CDR1 is SEHNR, CDR2 FQNEAQ (reference sequence). This CDR3 is CASTPTGYEKLFF. CDR3 coding DNA: TGTGCCAGCACTCCGACAGGGTATGAAAAACTGTTTTTT.

The chain uses TRBV12-3 or TRBV12-4 and TRBJ1-1; D remains ambiguous. V dropped 4 bases and J dropped 5 bases, with 8 bases sitting between them. The CDR3 covers 12 residues. The CDR3 bases are TGTGCCAGCAGTTGGAAAGGAACTGAAGCTTTCTTT. This codes for CASSWKGTEAFF.

The chain is built from TRBV14 and TRBJ2-1; 10 positions match TRBD1. Germline CDR1 and CDR2: SGHDN and FVKESK. V shed 0 bases, J shed 12 bases, and the junction held 5 bases outside the gene matches. The length of the CDR3 is 14 residues. The CDR3 nucleotides read TGTGCCAGCAGCCAAGATTTGGACAGGGGGAGGCAGTTCTTC. Amino acid sequence: CASSQDLDRGRQFF.

The V call is TRBV7-6, the J call TRBJ2-7; 7 positions match TRBD1. The CDR3 length is 14 residues. The V and J ends lost 5 bases and 3 bases, in that order; junction bases with no gene match: 7. Germline CDR1 is SGHVS and CDR2 is FNYEAQ. The CDR3 region is CASSPPDRYYEQYF. The CDR3 bases are TGTGCCAGCAGCCCCCCGGACAGGTACTACGAGCAGTACTTC.

This clone appeared a few times. The gene calls are TRBV27 and TRBJ1-2; TRBD1 agrees at 10 bases. The V gene end was trimmed by 9 bases and the J gene end by 6 bases; junction bases not matched to a gene: 7. The CDR3 runs to 13 residues. Germline loops: CDR1 MNHEY, CDR2 SMNVEV (reference sequence). The CDR3 bases are TGTGCCAGTGGGGACAGGGGAATTGATGGCTACACCTTC. Protein product: CASGDRGIDGYTF.

The genes are TRBV2 and TRBJ2-1; 8 bases align to TRBD2. The CDR3 contains 15 residues. Losses at the gene ends were 8 bases for V and 8 bases for J; bases not matched to a gene: 14. Germline V gene sequence: CDR1 SNHLY, CDR2 FYNNEI. CDR3 coding DNA: TGTGCCAGCCGATCCCAAAGAGCGGGGGAGCATGAGCAGTTCTTC. Translating it yields CASRSQRAGEHEQFF.

The V and J genes are TRBV11-2 and TRBJ2-1, with D unresolved. The V end was cut by 2 bases, the J end by 2 bases, with 10 bases between. The CDR3 sequence is 15 residues long. The germline CDR1 and CDR2 sequences are SGHAT and FQNNGV. The CDR3 region is CASSLMWGTYNEQFF. The CDR3 bases are TGTGCCAGCAGCTTAATGTGGGGAACCTACAATGAGCAGTTCTTC.

The chain carries TRBV27 and TRBJ2-5; D remains ambiguous. CDR3 size: 9 residues. Germline V gene data show CDR1 as MNHEY and CDR2 as SMNVEV (reference sequence). The V end was cut by 10 bases, the J end by 5 bases, with 5 bases between. DNA for the CDR3: TGTGCCACCCCGGAGACCCAGTACTTC. This encodes CATPETQYF.

The chain couples TRBV6-4 to TRBJ2-3; TRBD2 matches at 8 bases. The CDR3 length is 14 residues. CDR1 is MRHNA, CDR2 SNTAGT, per germline. After removal of 3 bases from V and 1 base from J, the junction contained 0 bases not matched to a gene. CDR3: CASSERGGTDTQYF. The CDR3 region has the DNA TGTGCCAGCAGTGAGCGGGGGGGCACAGATACGCAGTATTTT.

The V call is TRBV18, the J call TRBJ2-7; possibly TRBD1 for D (6 bases). CDR1 is KGHSH, CDR2 LQKENI, per germline. The CDR3 spans 15 residues. Between the trimmed V and J ends, which lost 0 bases and 6 bases, there was a span of 15 bases. CDR3 DNA: TGTGCCAGCTCACCACCTTTAGGGGGATCAGTCGAGCAGTACTTC. Encoded protein: CASSPPLGGSVEQYF.

The chain uses TRBV6-2 or TRBV6-3 and TRBJ1-1; a weak D match, TRBD1 (5 bases). CDR1 is MNHEY and CDR2 is SVGEGT in the germline V gene. The V end lost 5 bases, the J end lost 5 bases, and 6 bases lay between the germline ends. The CDR3 consists of 11 residues. The CDR3 spells CASSRGTEAFF. DNA of the CDR3: TGTGCCAGCAGTCGGGGGACTGAAGCTTTCTTT.

The chain joins TRBV4-2 to TRBJ2-3, with 8 bases matching TRBD2. The V gene end was trimmed by 1 base and the J gene end by 1 base; junction bases not matched to a gene: 4. Germline assignment: CDR1 LGHNA and CDR2 YNFKEQ. This CDR3 contains 16 residues. The DNA for the CDR3 is TGTGCCAGCAGCCAAGCCAGCGGGAGTGGCACAGATACGCAGTATTTT. It is translated as CASSQASGSGTDTQYF.

The CDR3 DNA is TGTGCCAGTAGATGGCTAGCAGGAAGGACCGGGGAGCTGTTTTTT. It codes for CASRWLAGRTGELFF. The chain uses TRBV19 and TRBJ2-2; D perhaps matches TRBD2 (5 bases). This CDR3 comprises 15 residues. The V gene's germline CDR1 is LNHDA and CDR2 SQIVND (reference sequence). V was cut by 6 bases and J by 5 bases, with 16 bases left in between.

The V gene is TRBV28, the J gene TRBJ2-5; possibly TRBD2 for D (6 bases). Trimming took 3 bases from V and 5 from J, leaving 13 bases between them. Germline V lookup: CDR1 MDHEN, CDR2 SYDVKM. The CDR3 is 14 residues long. The CDR3 bases are TGTGCCAGCAGTTTTGTCGGGACTGGGGAGACCCAGTACTTC. Amino acid sequence: CASSFVGTGETQYF.

This chain links TRBV7-2 with TRBJ2-4; possibly TRBD2 for D (6 bases). Germline CDR1 reads SGHTA; CDR2 reads FQGNSA. The CDR3 sequence is 14 residues long. The V end lost 5 bases, the J end lost 8 bases, and 16 bases lay between the germline ends. The CDR3 DNA sequence: TGTGCCAGCAGCCCCGGACGGGGGTCGGACATTCAGTACTTC. This gives the protein CASSPGRGSDIQYF.

This CDR3 is CASSPWRDTEAFF. In DNA, the CDR3 is TGTGCCAGCTCACCTTGGAGGGACACTGAAGCTTTCTTT. The genes are TRBV18 and TRBJ1-1, with D uncertain. Between the trimmed V and J ends, which lost 3 bases and 3 bases, there was a span of 8 bases. Germline V gives CDR1 KGHSH, CDR2 LQKENI. The CDR3 is made up of 13 amino acids. The entire variable domain, with the rest obtained from reference TRBV18 and TRBJ1-1, is as follows: NAGVMQNPRHLVRRRGQEARLRCSPMKGHSHVYWYRQLPEEGLKFMVYLQKENIIDESGMPKERFSAEFPKEGPSILRIQQVVRGDSAAYFCASSPWRDTEAFFGQGTRLTVV.